This T cell receptor beta chain originates from a study of T cells after yellow fever vaccination. Study summary: Where fractions had low cell numbers, libraries were prepared from them with the SMART-Seq v4 Ultra Low Input RNA kit.

Overall study results and limits: Clonotypes found in both CD4 and CD8 compartments made up a small share. Reappearing after the booster were most of the clones from primary vaccination (roughly 95% CD4, 88% CD8).

About this clonotype: Its antigen remains unidentified.

Germline lookup yields CDR1 LNHNV and CDR2 YYDKDF (reference sequence). The V end was cut by 3 bases, the J end by 0 bases, with 12 bases between. This CDR3 region has 15 residues. The TCR cDNA carried a universal primer site and UMIs from 5'RACE template switching. TCRdb ran MiXCR on the 5' RACE reads and lists one entry per CDR3 protein. The sample lists hundreds of thousands of distinct CDR3 sequences, around 3.9% occurring once. The sample in question was PBMCs, obtained on the day of the yellow fever booster vaccination. The J gene is TRBJ2-7, the V gene TRBV15; D gene uncertain. The TCR sequence derives from a man between 18 and 35 years old who received the YFV17D yellow fever vaccine. CDR3 protein: CATSRGFLSSYEQYF. CDR3 coding DNA: TGTGCCACCAGCAGGGGATTTCTTAGCTCCTACGAGCAGTACTTC. Looking up the rest from reference TRBV15 and TRBJ2-7 gives the full variable domain: DAMVIQNPRYQVTQFGKPVTLSCSQTLNHNVMYWYQQKSSQAPKLLFHYYDKDFNNEADTPDNFQSRRPNTSFCFLDIRSPGLGDTAMYLCATSRGFLSSYEQYFGPGTRLTVT.